This passage covers 18 T cell receptor beta chains from one sample sequenced in a study of T cell clusters in autoimmune cytopenias. TRB was amplified from 250 ng of peripheral blood genomic DNA per sample. TRB was amplified by touch-down multiplex PCR, primer pools A and B combined. TCRdb re-called the multiplex PCR reads and gives one entry per CDR3 protein, without DNA. The sample's table shows 6,500 to 8,000 distinct CDR3 sequences. These same records also appear under a second study, on T cell repertoires in aging, cancer and after chemotherapy.

The specimen sequenced was peripheral blood. These TCRs come from a human donor in good health.

This sequence joins TRBV5-4 and TRBJ1-1; TCRdb reports TRBD1, a call that lacks DNA to check it against. The CDR3 is 13 residues long. Germline assignment: CDR1 SGHNT and CDR2 YYREEE (reference sequence). The CDR3 here is CASSIWTGRAAFF. The full variable domain, with the rest looked up from reference TRBV5-4 and TRBJ1-1, is ETGVTQSPTHLIKTRGQQVTLRCSSQSGHNTVSWYQQALGQGPQFIFQYYREEENGRGNFPPRFSGLQFPNYSSELNVNALELDDSALYLCASSIWTGRAAFFGQGTRLTVV.

The chain recombines TRBV6-5 with TRBJ2-6; without DNA, the TCRdb call of TRBD1 cannot be checked. The CDR3 spans 16 residues. Germline V gene sequence: CDR1 MNHEY, CDR2 SVGAGI. CDR3 region: CASTDSRTGGANVLTF.

This chain links TRBV5-5 with TRBJ1-2. The CDR3 covers 17 residues. Germline CDR1 reads SGHKS; CDR2 reads YYEKEE (reference sequence). CDR3 sequence: CASSLDAGLPSYYGYTF.

This clonotype counts as medium-sized by frequency. The genes are TRBV29-1 and TRBJ2-1; TCRdb reports TRBD2, a call that lacks DNA to check it against. Per the germline V gene, CDR1 is SQVTM and CDR2 is ANQGSEA. There are 16 residues in the CDR3. This CDR3 is CSVEGGGGALYNEQFF.

This clonotype is labeled medium-sized based on frequency. The chain combines TRBV4-2 with TRBJ2-3; TCRdb picks TRBD2, but there is no DNA to check that call. The CDR3 has 16 amino acids. The germline CDR1 and CDR2 sequences are LGHNA and YNFKEQ. The CDR3 loop is CASSQVSGGATDTQYF.

The CDR3 spells CASSYWGAGQPQHF. The chain couples TRBV6-6 to TRBJ1-5; TCRdb gives TRBD1 as the D gene, but with no DNA this cannot be confirmed. The germline CDR1 and CDR2 sequences are MNHNY and SVGAGI (reference sequence). The CDR3 extends over 14 amino acids.

The gene calls are TRBV30 and TRBJ2-2; lacking DNA, the TRBD1 call made by TCRdb goes unchecked. Germline V gene data show CDR1 as GTSNPN and CDR2 as SVGIG (reference sequence). This CDR3 contains 17 residues. CDR3 region: CACTDPKGGGGTGELFF. The whole variable domain, filled in from reference TRBV30 and TRBJ2-2, reads SQTIHQWPATLVQPVGSPLSLECTVEGTSNPNLYWYRQAAGRGLQLLFYSVGIGQISSEVPQNLSASRPQDRQFILSSKKLLLSDSGFYLCACTDPKGGGGTGELFFGEGSRLTVL.

This rearrangement joins TRBV6-1 to TRBJ1-5; TCRdb lists TRBD1, though no DNA is available to test this call. The CDR3 consists of 15 residues. Germline V lookup: CDR1 MNHNS, CDR2 SASEGT. CDR3 protein: CASSVQGGGNQPQHF.

V is TRBV27 and J is TRBJ2-1; TCRdb reports TRBD1, a call that lacks DNA to check it against. The CDR3 loop spans 19 amino acids. Germline V gene sequence: CDR1 MNHEY, CDR2 SMNVEV (reference sequence). CDR3: CASSRGQGAFRISYNEQFF.

The chain recombines TRBV27 with TRBJ2-1; TCRdb indicates TRBD1, and absent DNA this call remains unverified. CDR1 is MNHEY and CDR2 is SMNVEV in the germline V gene (reference sequence). The CDR3 contains 14 residues. CDR3 protein: CATEKAGAPLGQFF.

This sequence joins TRBV30 and TRBJ1-2; TCRdb selects TRBD1, and the lack of DNA leaves this call unchecked. The CDR3 has 14 residues. The germline CDR1 and CDR2 sequences are GTSNPN and SVGIG (reference sequence). CDR3 region: CAWARDRGHSGYTF.

CDR3: CSVDTEGQGFAEAFF. The chain carries TRBV29-1 and TRBJ1-1; the TCRdb call, TRBD1, lacks DNA for checking. The CDR3 is 15 residues long. Germline loops: CDR1 SQVTM, CDR2 ANQGSEA.

The chain joins TRBV12-3 or TRBV12-4 to TRBJ2-1. The CDR3 extends over 11 amino acids. The CDR3 spells CASSFEGSRFF.

The chain links TRBV7-6 to TRBJ2-7; without DNA, the TCRdb call of TRBD1 cannot be checked. The CDR3 consists of 15 residues. Germline V gene data show CDR1 as SGHVS and CDR2 as FNYEAQ. The CDR3 loop is CASSLFMDTAYEQYF.

The chain carries TRBV14 and TRBJ2-5; TCRdb calls TRBD2, which cannot be checked without DNA. Germline V gene sequence: CDR1 SGHDN, CDR2 FVKESK. The CDR3 runs 18 residues. Here the CDR3 reads CASSQLRWTSGKQETQYF.

The CDR3 sequence: CAWSPLAIPYNEQFF. The gene calls are TRBV30 and TRBJ2-1; TCRdb outputs TRBD2, but without DNA this stays unchecked. Germline V gene sequence: CDR1 GTSNPN, CDR2 SVGIG (reference sequence). The CDR3 loop spans 15 amino acids.

V and J are TRBV27 and TRBJ2-3. Germline V lookup: CDR1 MNHEY, CDR2 SMNVEV (reference sequence). CDR3 size: 13 residues. The CDR3 protein is CASSPRTMDTQYF.

The chain has TRBV29-1 and TRBJ1-3. The CDR3 covers 12 residues. CDR1 is SQVTM and CDR2 is ANQGSEA in the germline V gene. CDR3 sequence: CSGVWEGNTIYF.